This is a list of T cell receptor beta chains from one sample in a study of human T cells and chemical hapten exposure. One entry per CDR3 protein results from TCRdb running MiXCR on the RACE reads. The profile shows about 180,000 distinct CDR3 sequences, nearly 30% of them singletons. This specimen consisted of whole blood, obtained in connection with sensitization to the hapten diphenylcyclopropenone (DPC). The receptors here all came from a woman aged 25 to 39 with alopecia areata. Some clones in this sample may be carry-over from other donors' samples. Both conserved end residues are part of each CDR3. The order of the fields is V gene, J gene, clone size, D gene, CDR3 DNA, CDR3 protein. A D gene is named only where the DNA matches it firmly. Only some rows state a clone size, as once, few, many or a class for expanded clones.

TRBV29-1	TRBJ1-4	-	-	TGCAGCGTTGATGTAGGGGGAAGAGTACACTTT	CSVDVGGRVHF
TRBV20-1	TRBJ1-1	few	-	TGCAGTGCCCCGAAGCCGGGGGGGAACACTGAAGCTTTCTTT	CSAPKPGGNTEAFF
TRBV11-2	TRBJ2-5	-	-	TGTGCCAGCAGCTTAGGAGTTGGGGAGACCCAGTACTTC	CASSLGVGETQYF
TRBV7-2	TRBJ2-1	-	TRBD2	TGTGCCAGCAGCTTGAAAGGCGGGAGTTTGGGTAATGAGCAGTTCTTC	CASSLKGGSLGNEQFF
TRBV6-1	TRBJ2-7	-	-	TGTGCCAGCAGTGAACCCGGGCAGGCCCCCTACGAGCAGTACTTC	CASSEPGQAPYEQYF
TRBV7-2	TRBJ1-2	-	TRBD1	TGTGCCAGCAGCACGGGACAGGGAAATGGCTACACCTTC	CASSTGQGNGYTF
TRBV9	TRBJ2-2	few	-	TGTGCCAGCAGCGTAGCTCCTACGGGACGGAACACCGGGGAGCTGTTTTTT	CASSVAPTGRNTGELFF
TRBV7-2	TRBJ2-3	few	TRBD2	TGTGCCACCCAACTAGCGGGGAGGACAGATACGCAGTATTTT	CATQLAGRTDTQYF
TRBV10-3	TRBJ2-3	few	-	TGTGCCAACCAGGACGACACAGATACGCAGTATTTT	CANQDDTDTQYF
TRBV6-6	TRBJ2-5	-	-	TGTGCCAGCAGTTACTCGAGGGGGGGATCAGAGACCCAGTACTTC	CASSYSRGGSETQYF
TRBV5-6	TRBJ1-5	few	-	TGTGCCAGCAGCTTGACTCAAGAGTGGGGTCAGCCCCAGCATTTT	CASSLTQEWGQPQHF
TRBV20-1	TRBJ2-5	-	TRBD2	TGCAGTGCTAGAGTGACTAGCGGGAGTTTCGGGACCCAGTACTTC	CSARVTSGSFGTQYF
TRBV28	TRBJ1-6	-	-	TGTGCCAGCAGTCCGCAGTCGCCCCCACGCCTCCACTTT	CASSPQSPPRLHF
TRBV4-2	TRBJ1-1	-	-	TGTGCCAGCAGCCATCCAATGGGGAACACTGAAGCTTTCTTT	CASSHPMGNTEAFF
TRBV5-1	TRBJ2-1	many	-	TGCGCCAGCAGCTTATTGGGGGGGCGCAATGAGCAGTTCTTC	CASSLLGGRNEQFF
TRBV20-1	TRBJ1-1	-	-	TGCAGTGCTAGAGCAGGGGTGGGTCACACTGAAGCTTTCTTT	CSARAGVGHTEAFF
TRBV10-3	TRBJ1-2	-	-	TGTGCCATCAGTGAGCAAGCGGCCAACTATGGCTACACCTTC	CAISEQAANYGYTF
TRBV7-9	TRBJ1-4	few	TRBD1	TGTGCCAGCAGCTCCAAGGCAGGGGGCAGGGTTGGGACTAATGAAAAACTGTTTTTT	CASSSKAGGRVGTNEKLFF
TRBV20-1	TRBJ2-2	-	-	TGCAGTGCTAGAGAGCAGGGTCGAACCGGGGAGCTGTTTTTT	CSAREQGRTGELFF
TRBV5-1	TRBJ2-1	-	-	TGCGCCAGCAGCTTATCCAGGGACAAATGGGTCAATGAGCAGTTCTTC	CASSLSRDKWVNEQFF
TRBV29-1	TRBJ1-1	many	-	TGCAGCGTCTACCCGGCCCCCCAGCAGAACACTGAAGCTTTCTTT	CSVYPAPQQNTEAFF
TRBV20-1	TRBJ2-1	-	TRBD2	TGCAGTGCTTTCACTAGCGCTAGCTCCTACAATGAGCAGTTCTTC	CSAFTSASSYNEQFF
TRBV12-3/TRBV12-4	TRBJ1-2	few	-	TGTGCCAGCAGTCGGGTTATTACGTATGGCTACACCTTC	CASSRVITYGYTF
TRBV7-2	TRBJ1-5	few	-	TGTGCCAGCAGCTCCGGGGGGCCCCAGCATTTT	CASSSGGPQHF
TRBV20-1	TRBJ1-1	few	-	TGCAGTGCTAGCAGGGGAGCTATGAACACTGAAGCTTTCTTT	CSASRGAMNTEAFF
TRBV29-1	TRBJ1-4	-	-	TGCAGCGTTGATGCCGGTGGAAAGGAAAAACTGTTTTTT	CSVDAGGKEKLFF
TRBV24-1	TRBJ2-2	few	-	TGTGCCACCTCCGGGACACTGAACACCGGGGAGCTGTTTTTT	CATSGTLNTGELFF
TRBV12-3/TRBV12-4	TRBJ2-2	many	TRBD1	TGTGCCAGCAGTGGGGGGACAGGGATCACGAACACCGGGGAGCTGTTTTTT	CASSGGTGITNTGELFF
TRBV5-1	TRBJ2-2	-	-	TGCGCCAGCAGCTTTGGAAACACCGGGGAGCTGTTTTTT	CASSFGNTGELFF
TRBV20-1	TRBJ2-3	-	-	TGCAGTGCTAGAAAGGGGGTTGATACGCAGTATTTT	CSARKGVDTQYF
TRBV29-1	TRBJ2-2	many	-	TGCAGCGTGCAGGGGACGAACACCGGGGAGCTGTTTTTT	CSVQGTNTGELFF
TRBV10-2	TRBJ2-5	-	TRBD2	TGCGCCAGCAGTGCCGATAGCGGGAGGGGGGAGACCCAGTACTTC	CASSADSGRGETQYF
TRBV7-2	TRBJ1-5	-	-	TGTGCCAGCAGCTTAGTACAGCGCCAGCCCCAGCATTTT	CASSLVQRQPQHF
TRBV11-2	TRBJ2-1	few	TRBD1	TGTGCCAGCAGCTTAGGGGACAGGGTCGGGAATGAGCAGTTCTTC	CASSLGDRVGNEQFF
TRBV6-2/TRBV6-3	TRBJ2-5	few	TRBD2	TGTGCCAGCAGTTTGAGACTAGCGCAAGAGACCCAGTACTTC	CASSLRLAQETQYF
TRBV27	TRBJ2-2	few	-	TGTGCCAGCAGTTTAAGTGGTTCAACCGGGGAGCTGTTTTTT	CASSLSGSTGELFF